This T cell receptor beta chain was captured in a study of molecular identifiers for immune sequencing clone quantification. Study-level background: For replicates, RNA isolated from approximately 22,000 or 94,000 naive CD8 cells was divided into five portions, of which four were sequenced.

The length of the CDR3 is 19 residues. Germline lookup yields CDR1 SGHRS and CDR2 YFSETQ. V dropped 2 bases and J dropped 5 bases, with 23 bases sitting between them. Bulk TCR library preparation followed previously described methods with listed TCR primers. TCRdb reanalysed the PCR reads using MiXCR and keeps one entry per CDR3 protein. The sample holds 400,000 to 600,000 distinct CDR3 sequences, 25% seen once. In its sample, this clonotype was seen many times. Antigen specificity is unknown. Study conclusions and caveats: One million naive cells reportedly did not prevent detection of spiked Jurkat TCR RNA from one cell.

This TCR was sampled from a human donor in good health. Some libraries in this study had Jurkat cell RNA spiked in. The rearrangement links TRBV5-1 to TRBJ1-6; D may be TRBD1 (6 bases). The sample was naive CD8+ T cells from blood, with Jurkat cell RNA spiked in. Subset in this sample: FACS-sorted CD8+CD4-CCR7+CD45RA+ naive T cells. CDR3 bases: TGCGCCAGCAGCTTATTCCCGACGGGGGGCATTGGAGATAATTCACCCCTCCACTTT. Encoded protein: CASSLFPTGGIGDNSPLHF. Variable domain in full (rest from reference TRBV5-1 and TRBJ1-6): KAGVTQTPRYLIKTRGQQVTLSCSPISGHRSVSWYQQTPGQGLQFLFEYFSETQRNKGNFPGRFSGRQFSNSRSEMNVSTLELGDSALYLCASSLFPTGGIGDNSPLHFGNGTRLTVT.